This T cell receptor (beta chain) was captured in a study of cytomegalovirus exposure and HLA in healthy donors. Germline V gene lookup returns CDR1 PRHDT and CDR2 FYEKMQ (reference sequence). Trimming removed 5 bases from V and 1 base from J; junction bases left unmatched: 10. The CDR3 runs to 16 residues. Study results and limitations: It was confirmed in vitro that three of the CMV-associated chains were specific for CMV antigens.

Primers included in the PCR were 60 Vbeta and 13 Jbeta primers. TCRdb's copy holds only in-frame clones and misses some; the assay was immunoSEQ multiplex PCR. The data hold over 45,000 clones, with 75% to 85% observed a single time. To note about this clone: Its antigen is undetermined.

The sample comprised PBMCs. This TCR was recovered from a man aged 25-45 years in good health and CMV-seronegative. The rearrangement uses TRBV13 and TRBJ2-5, with 7 bases lining up with TRBD2. CDR3: CASSPRGPSGQETQYF. In DNA, the CDR3 is TGTGCCAGCAGCCCTCGCGGGCCTAGCGGCCAAGAGACCCAGTACTTC.